This entry concerns a single T cell receptor beta chain. The sample comes from a study of blood T cell repertoires in COVID-19. Study details: Samples taken during acute and convalescent COVID-19 were collected in the United States, Italy and Spain.

Recruits, aged about 18 to 89 years, lived in 20 to 30 US areas. The germline CDR1 and CDR2 sequences are MGHRA and YSYEKL. Trimming removed 0 bases from V and 4 bases from J, with 6 bases in between. The CDR3 runs 13 residues. Here immunoSEQ multiplex PCR was the method, and the copy in TCRdb shows in-frame clones only, minus some. Of roughly 190,000 clones in the sample, roughly 77% were seen once. The sequence was collected from a woman between 50 and 59 years old with acute COVID-19. Sequencing was done on a sample of PBMCs or T cells enriched from blood (not recorded which). The chain uses TRBV4-1 and TRBJ1-2; no clear D gene. This chain's CDR3 is CASSQDTSYGYTF. The DNA of the CDR3 is TGCGCCAGCAGCCAAGACACAAGCTATGGCTACACCTTC.